This T cell receptor beta chain was recovered during a study of blood T cell repertoires in COVID-19. Background on the study: Acute-phase and convalescent COVID-19 samples originated in the United States, Italy and Spain.

Original analysis: Scientists estimated how many nucleated cells there were by amplifying reference gene primers. TCRdb keeps only in-frame clones here, not all; method: immunoSEQ multiplex PCR. That table supplies the V and J calls and clone size; D and trimming were determined from the DNA. Among 300,000 or so clones, approximately 90% were seen once, and the ten largest hold roughly 3.9%. The CDR3 is made up of 15 amino acids. Trimming shortened V by 7 bases and J by 2 bases, and 17 bases separated the two germline ends. Germline V CDR1 and CDR2: LNHDA, SQIVND (reference sequence). The chain employs TRBV19 and TRBJ1-2, with TRBD1 as a possible D gene (6 bases). This clonotype was sampled from a woman in her 40s with acute or convalescent COVID-19. The sample taken for sequencing was peripheral blood. In DNA form, the CDR3 reads TGTGCCAGTACCTCCGGGACAAATCTGAACTATGGCTACACCTTC. It codes for CASTSGTNLNYGYTF.